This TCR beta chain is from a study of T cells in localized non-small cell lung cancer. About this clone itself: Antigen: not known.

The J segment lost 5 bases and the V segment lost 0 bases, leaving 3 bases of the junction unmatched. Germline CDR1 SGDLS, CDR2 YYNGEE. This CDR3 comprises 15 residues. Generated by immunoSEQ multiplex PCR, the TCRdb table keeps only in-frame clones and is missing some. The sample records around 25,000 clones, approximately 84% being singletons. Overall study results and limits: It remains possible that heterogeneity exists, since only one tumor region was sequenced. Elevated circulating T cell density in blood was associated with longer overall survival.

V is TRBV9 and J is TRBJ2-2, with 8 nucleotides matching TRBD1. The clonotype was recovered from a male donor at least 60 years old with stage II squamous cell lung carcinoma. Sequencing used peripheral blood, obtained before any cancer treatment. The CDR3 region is CASSVGHRGTGELFF. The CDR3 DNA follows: TGTGCCAGCAGCGTAGGCCACAGGGGGACCGGGGAGCTGTTTTTT.